These 27 T cell receptor beta chains were all obtained from the same sample, sequenced in a study of breast tumors, draining lymph nodes, adjacent tissues. One entry per CDR3 protein, called by TCRdb with MiXCR from the multiplex PCR reads. The sample carries about 220,000 distinct CDR3 sequences, less than 35% recorded once. The lymph nodes were axillary draining lymph nodes from breast cancer patients. Sequenced: axillary lymph node tissue. Receptor source: a female donor with breast cancer. Some clones in this sample may be carry-over from other donors' samples.

This clonotype appeared many times. The chain employs TRBV5-1 and TRBJ2-1; TRBD2 aligns across 14 bases. This CDR3 is 15 amino acids long. The V and J ends lost 3 bases and 6 bases, in that order; junction bases with no gene match: 2. Germline values: CDR1 SGHRS, CDR2 YFSETQ. This CDR3 reads CASSYGTSGGNEQFF. The CDR3 nucleotides read TGCGCCAGCAGCTATGGGACTAGCGGGGGCAATGAGCAGTTCTTC. Full variable domain (outside the CDR3, taken from reference TRBV5-1 and TRBJ2-1): KAGVTQTPRYLIKTRGQQVTLSCSPISGHRSVSWYQQTPGQGLQFLFEYFSETQRNKGNFPGRFSGRQFSNSRSEMNVSTLELGDSALYLCASSYGTSGGNEQFFGPGTRLTVL.

The chain is built from TRBV2 and TRBJ1-6; TRBD1 agrees at 9 bases. The CDR3 runs 16 residues. CDR1 is SNHLY and CDR2 is FYNNEI in the germline V gene. J was trimmed by 8 bases and V by 3 bases; bases with no gene match: 8. The DNA for the CDR3 is TGTGCCAGCAGTGAGATGGGACAGGGCGCGGATTCACCCCTCCACTTT. Translating it yields CASSEMGQGADSPLHF. Drawing the rest from reference TRBV2 and TRBJ1-6, the complete variable domain is EPEVTQTPSHQVTQMGQEVILRCVPISNHLYFYWYRQILGQKVEFLVSFYNNEISEKSEIFDDQFSVERPDGSNFTLKIRSTKLEDSAMYFCASSEMGQGADSPLHFGNGTRLTVT.

The rearrangement uses TRBV9 and TRBJ2-3, with 7 bases aligning to TRBD2. The tail of the sequence fits TRBJ2-2 better, so the J call may be wrong. Germline values: CDR1 SGDLS, CDR2 YYNGEE. The length of the CDR3 is 18 residues. Here the CDR3 reads CASSVGLLNTGGIGELFF. The CDR3 region has the DNA TGTGCCAGCAGCGTAGGACTACTGAACACCGGGGGGATCGGGGAGCTGTTTTTT.

This clonotype was seen ten or more times. The V call is TRBV20-1, the J call TRBJ1-6, with a possible D match to TRBD1 (5 bases). This CDR3 comprises 15 residues. Trimming shortened V by 6 bases and J by 7 bases, and 19 bases separated the two germline ends. The germline gives CDR1 DFQATT, CDR2 SNEGSKA (reference sequence). The CDR3 reads CSAQPGGAHNSPLHF. For the CDR3, the DNA is TGCAGTGCCCAGCCGGGCGGGGCTCACAATTCACCCCTCCACTTT.

This clonotype was picked up one time. The V and J genes are TRBV20-1 and TRBJ2-2; D not certain. Germline V gene data show CDR1 as DFQATT and CDR2 as SNEGSKA (reference sequence). The CDR3 is 9 residues long. The V end lost 5 bases, the J end lost 8 bases, and 3 bases lay between the germline ends. The CDR3 reads CSAHGELFF. The CDR3 bases are TGCAGTGCTCATGGGGAGCTGTTTTTT.

This clonotype was seen repeatedly, ten times or more. The chain couples TRBV3-2 to TRBJ2-7. TRBV3-2 is tagged as a pseudogene. The CDR3 contains 18 residues. The CDR3 DNA reads as TGTGCCAGCAGCCAAGTGTGTAGGTTCCGACACCAGGAATACGAGCAGTACTTC. Residues: CASSQVCRFRHQEYEQYF.

At least ten counts were recorded for this clonotype. The gene calls are TRBV5-1 and TRBJ2-7, with D perhaps matching TRBD1 (6 bases). This CDR3 contains 14 residues. V lost 4 bases and J 3 bases, leaving 14 bases between the germline ends. Germline V gene data show CDR1 as SGHRS and CDR2 as YFSETQ. In nucleotides, the CDR3 is TGCGCCAGCAGCCCCGGACAGCAATTCTACGAGCAGTACTTC. Translating it yields CASSPGQQFYEQYF.

This clonotype was observed at least ten times. This chain links TRBV7-9 with TRBJ2-7; no reliable D call. This CDR3 has 14 amino acids. Germline-derived CDR1 and CDR2 are SEHNR and FQNEAQ (reference sequence). The ends were cut back, 3 bases at V and 3 bases at J, with 12 bases in the middle. In DNA, the CDR3 is TGTGCCAGCAGCTTGGTCCATATGGGCTACGAGCAGTACTTC. It is translated as CASSLVHMGYEQYF.

The rearrangement links TRBV11-1 to TRBJ1-2; D gene uncertain. Germline loops: CDR1 SGHAT, CDR2 FQDESV (reference sequence). Deletions cut 0 bases from V and 8 bases from J, with 13 bases between. The CDR3 is made up of 14 amino acids. CDR3 in DNA: TGTGCCAGCAGCTTAGCAGGACCCAGGCAGGGCTACACCTTC. Amino acid sequence: CASSLAGPRQGYTF.

The sample holds many counts of this clonotype. V usage is TRBV6-5 and J usage is TRBJ2-2; D is tentatively TRBD1 or TRBD2 (5 bases each). Trimming removed 2 bases from V and 2 bases from J, with 6 bases in between. Germline V lookup: CDR1 MNHEY, CDR2 SVGAGI. CDR3 length: 14 residues. The chain's CDR3 is CASSYGGNTGELFF. The CDR3 DNA reads as TGTGCCAGCAGTTACGGGGGAAACACCGGGGAGCTGTTTTTT.

This clonotype was counted at least ten times. The rearrangement links TRBV6-5 to TRBJ1-6; D unclear. V lost 0 bases to trimming and J lost 0 bases, with 6 bases between them. This CDR3 spans 16 amino acids. Germline V gives CDR1 MNHEY, CDR2 SVGAGI. CDR3 nucleotide sequence: TGTGCCAGCAGTTACTCGCAAAGCTCCTATAATTCACCCCTCCACTTT. Amino acids: CASSYSQSSYNSPLHF.

This clonotype was recorded at least ten times. This chain joins TRBV11-2 and TRBJ2-7, with D maybe TRBD1 (8 bases). The CDR3 length is 15 residues. Germline values: CDR1 SGHAT, CDR2 FQNNGV. V lost 4 bases, J lost 7 bases, and 20 bases lay in between. CDR3 DNA: TGTGCCAGCAGCTCCTTACAGGGGGGGGCGGGTGAGCAGTACTTC. This codes for CASSSLQGGAGEQYF.

The chain links TRBV5-1 to TRBJ2-2; 9 bases map to TRBD2. This CDR3 region has 15 residues. Germline-derived CDR1 and CDR2 are SGHRS and YFSETQ. V lost 0 bases and J lost 6; bases outside the gene matches: 3. The CDR3: CASSLEAGGAGELFF. CDR3 DNA sequence: TGCGCCAGCAGCTTGGAGGCGGGGGGGGCCGGGGAGCTGTTTTTT.

Worth noting for this clonotype: This may be a read error, as it is one base from a much larger clone. The CDR3 spells CASSFSGISQYF. CDR3 DNA: TGTGCCAGCAGTTTCTCAGGGATTTCGCAGTACTTC. The chain couples TRBV12-3 or TRBV12-4 to TRBJ2-7, with a tentative D call TRBD1 (5 bases). V lost 3 bases and J 9 bases, leaving 12 bases between the germline ends. CDR3 length: 12 amino acids.

This clonotype was seen at least ten times. This chain uses TRBV19 with TRBJ1-2; weak D call: TRBD1 (5 bases). Germline CDR1 and CDR2: LNHDA and SQIVND (reference sequence). V lost 6 bases and J 8 bases, leaving 16 bases between the germline ends. This CDR3 comprises 13 residues. CDR3: CASSSNRGGGYTF. In nucleotides, the CDR3 is TGTGCCAGTAGCTCCAATAGGGGCGGCGGCTACACCTTC.

The rearrangement uses TRBV20-1 and TRBJ2-5; D remains ambiguous. V gave up 3 bases and J gave up 3 bases, with 11 bases separating them. Germline V CDR1 and CDR2: DFQATT, SNEGSKA (reference sequence). The length of the CDR3 is 13 residues. The DNA for the CDR3 is TGCAGTGCTAGCACCCCCCGGGAAGAGACCCAGTACTTC. This translates into CSASTPREETQYF.

This chain uses TRBV11-3 with TRBJ2-1, with D possibly TRBD1 on 6 matching bases. Germline V gives CDR1 SGHNT, CDR2 YENEEA. The CDR3 sequence is 14 residues long. V was shortened by 5 bases and J by 6 bases, with 14 bases between the two germline ends. CDR3 amino acids: CASSTLGGGNEQFF. The CDR3 DNA sequence: TGTGCCAGCAGCACTCTTGGGGGCGGCAATGAGCAGTTCTTC.

The table lists this clonotype with many counts. The chain links TRBV11-2 to TRBJ2-2, with D maybe TRBD2 (7 bases). CDR1 and CDR2 (germline): SGHAT, FQNNGV. This CDR3 has 19 residues. V dropped 1 base and J dropped 1 base, with 19 bases sitting between them. CDR3 nucleotides: TGTGCCAGCAGCTTAGGCACAGGGCCGAGGACTAGGAACACCGGGGAGCTGTTTTTT. Encoded protein: CASSLGTGPRTRNTGELFF.

The J gene is TRBJ1-6, the V gene TRBV20-1; 8 positions agree with TRBD1. The ends lost 3 bases at V and 4 bases at J; junction bases unmatched: 5. CDR1 and CDR2 (germline): DFQATT, SNEGSKA (reference sequence). CDR3 length: 15 amino acids. The CDR3 protein is CSASVRTGYNSPLHF. CDR3 DNA: TGCAGTGCTAGCGTGCGGACAGGGTATAATTCACCCCTCCACTTT.

The chain links TRBV5-1 to TRBJ2-1; a possible D gene is TRBD2 (5 bases). Germline V gene lookup returns CDR1 SGHRS and CDR2 YFSETQ. Deletions cut 5 bases from V and 0 bases from J, with 12 bases between. This CDR3 is built from 15 residues. CDR3 loop: CASRFGMSSYNEQFF. CDR3 in DNA: TGCGCCAGCAGATTCGGGATGAGCTCCTACAATGAGCAGTTCTTC.

The genes are TRBV7-2 and TRBJ2-1, with 10 positions matching TRBD2. This CDR3 contains 19 residues. The germline gives CDR1 SGHTA, CDR2 FQGNSA. Germline trimming cut 6 bases from V and 1 base from J; bases unmatched to any gene: 15. This CDR3 is CASRPGTSAEMWSYNEQFF. DNA for the CDR3: TGTGCCAGCAGACCCGGGACTAGCGCCGAGATGTGGTCCTACAATGAGCAGTTCTTC.

This clonotype was observed at least ten times. The chain couples TRBV5-6 to TRBJ2-5; D is unresolved. Trimming removed 1 base at V and 7 bases at J, with 11 bases between. CDR1 and CDR2 (germline): SGHDT, YYEEEE. The CDR3 covers 13 residues. The CDR3 reads CASSLLPLGTQYF. As DNA, the CDR3 is TGTGCCAGCAGCTTGTTGCCCCTCGGGACCCAGTACTTC.

This clonotype was detected many times. The chain employs TRBV7-2 and TRBJ2-7; 12 bases line up with TRBD2. Germline values: CDR1 SGHTA, CDR2 FQGNSA. This CDR3 has 15 amino acids. Trimming cost V 6 bases and J 1 base; bases outside gene matches: 4. The CDR3 is CASSQGLAGSYEQYF. CDR3 in DNA: TGTGCCAGCAGTCAGGGACTAGCGGGTTCCTACGAGCAGTACTTC. The full variable domain, rest sourced from reference TRBV7-2 and TRBJ2-7, is GAGVSQSPSNKVTEKGKDVELRCDPISGHTALYWYRQSLGQGLEFLIYFQGNSAPDKSGLPSDRFSAERTGGSVSTLTIQRTQQEDSAVYLCASSQGLAGSYEQYFGPGTRLTVT.

This clonotype was recorded once. The CDR3 region has the DNA TGTGCCACCTTGAGAGCTTTCTTT. Protein: CATLRAFF. This chain connects TRBV14 to TRBJ1-1; D gene uncertain. Trimming stripped 10 bases from V and 10 bases from J, with 7 bases between. CDR3 length equals 8 residues. Looked up from germline, CDR1 is SGHDN and CDR2 is FVKESK. Full variable domain (missing parts from reference TRBV14 and TRBJ1-1): EAGVTQFPSHSVIEKGQTVTLRCDPISGHDNLYWYRRVMGKEIKFLLHFVKESKQDESGMPNNRFLAERTGGTYSTLKVQPAELEDSGVYFCATLRAFFGQGTRLTVV.

About this clonotype itself: With a much larger clone just one base away, this may be a read error. This chain links TRBV11-3 with TRBJ2-2, with 9 bases that match TRBD1. The germline CDR1 and CDR2 sequences are SGHNT and YENEEA. This CDR3 has 14 residues. In DNA, the CDR3 is TGTGCCGGCAGCACAGGGACAGGGCGCGGGGAGCTGTTTTTT. The encoded protein is CAGSTGTGRGELFF.

This chain joins TRBV2 and TRBJ2-1, with 9 bases lining up with TRBD2. CDR1 and CDR2 (germline): SNHLY, FYNNEI. Trimming removed 8 bases from V and 12 bases from J; junction bases left unmatched: 11. This CDR3 has 13 amino acids. The CDR3: CASAGGITDTQFF. CDR3 bases: TGTGCCAGCGCGGGGGGGATCACAGATACGCAGTTCTTC.

This clonotype was detected many times. The rearrangement links TRBV7-9 to TRBJ1-6, with D possibly TRBD1 on 5 matching bases. V was pared by 1 base and J by 9 bases, with 13 bases between. Germline CDR1 is SEHNR and CDR2 is FQNEAQ (reference sequence). The CDR3 is made up of 15 amino acids. CDR3: CASSLEGREASPLHF. As DNA, the CDR3 is TGTGCCAGCAGCTTAGAGGGCAGGGAAGCTTCACCCCTCCACTTT.